This T cell receptor beta chain was identified during a study of cytomegalovirus exposure and HLA in healthy donors. The V gene's germline CDR1 is MNHEY and CDR2 SMNVEV (reference sequence). The CDR3 extends over 13 amino acids. The V and J ends lost 11 bases and 4 bases respectively, with 17 bases between them. Study conclusions and caveats: In most subjects, TCR beta sequences reportedly gave accurate predictions of HLA-A and HLA-B alleles.

Notes on this clone: No antigen is known for it.

The study ran its PCR with 60 Vbeta and 13 Jbeta primers. Sequencing used immunoSEQ multiplex PCR; TCRdb keeps in-frame clones, though not all of them. The sample includes more than 90,000 clones, roughly 80% of them seen just once. The sequenced sample consisted of PBMCs. This TCR came from a man aged 25 to 45 in good health and CMV-seropositive. The chain couples TRBV27 to TRBJ1-1, with D possibly matching TRBD1 (5 bases). CDR3: CAAWGRGGTEAFF. DNA for the CDR3: TGTGCCGCGTGGGGACGGGGGGGCACTGAAGCTTTCTTT.